This TCR beta chain stems from a study of cytomegalovirus exposure and HLA in healthy donors (dated by TCRdb to about 2017). Context from the whole study: According to an earlier analysis of 587 of the donors, about 179 million T cells yielded 117 million unique TCR beta sequences and about 300 Gb of sequence data. Roughly 300 gigabases of sequencing data and around 90 million unique TCR sequences made up an early release that covered approximately 700 HLA-typed donors. Of the roughly 410 genotyped donors, more than 75% were placed in the genetic ancestry cluster associated with self-reported Caucasian donors. The study was designed to test whether signatures of past pathogen exposure could be identified by cataloging public T cell receptors. The T cell repertoires of several hundred subjects were profiled by immunosequencing and related to cytomegalovirus serostatus. In addition to the first cohort of approximately 650 subjects, a separate validation cohort of 120 different subjects was used. The study combined high-throughput TCR immunosequencing, statistical association of individual TCRs with disease status, and machine learning to predict cytomegalovirus infection status. A later analysis re-examined previously published TCR beta repertoires from 610 or so donors and added high-resolution HLA genotyping to investigate patterns of TCR occurrence. The later analysis used no new phenotypic data to find candidate immune exposures, relying instead on TCR beta sequences and their occurrence across donors. An earlier analysis of 587 of the donors used high-throughput TCR beta sequencing to judge whether each TCR beta V gene segment behaved as functional or pseudogenic. Donor age, sex, ethnicity and CMV serostatus were collected together with the repertoire data. A later genetic analysis used genome-wide SNP genotypes for about 60% of the roughly 670 donors, treating that subset as a discovery cohort. All discovery cohort repertoires had been generated using a single sequencing platform. HLA typing included class I and class II loci at four-digit resolution. Typing coverage differed by locus: A, B, C, DRB1 and DQB1 were typed in roughly 620-630 donors, DQA1 in 500 to 550, DPA1 in 600 to 610, and DPB1 in roughly 470. About 5 DR-DQ haplotypes were handled as single units for association and clustering, since linkage in the cohort was strong. Among some 400 genotyped donors of the cohort, an average of 235,054 unique TCR beta nucleotide sequences were sequenced per donor, roughly 18% of them non-productive. Broader findings and caveats from the paper: Because HLA typing was missing for some donors at each locus, association tests included only the typed subset. Roughly uniform sequencing depth across donors was assumed in presence/absence analyses, although this assumption may not hold. A group of highly shared sequence variants was considered likely to be a technical artifact of the sequencing pipeline. A few of the identified cytomegalovirus-associated TCR beta chains were confirmed in vitro to be specific for cytomegalovirus antigens. In an earlier analysis of 587 of the donors, most TCR beta V segments appeared in productive rearrangements about 90% or about 30% of the time, broadly matching IMGT annotations. A later genetic analysis associated a missense DCLRE1C variant with V-gene and J-gene trimming of TCR beta chains, and an independent cohort replicated the association. In a later analysis, HLA-associated TCR beta chains were found to be more clonally expanded and to have lower generation probabilities than equally common non-associated chains. When HLA alleles, especially DR and DQ, strongly co-occurred, attributing TCR associations to individual alleles was difficult. According to a later genetic analysis, donors in an Asian-associated ancestry cluster had fewer N-insertions in productive TCRs than the approximately 700-donor mean. In the study, approximately 150 TCR beta chains were listed as associated with cytomegalovirus. CMV serostatus was the only immune exposure information available for the cohort. Most TCR sequences were seen in very few donors, while some public TCRs were found in many individuals. The classifier was reported to diagnose cytomegalovirus status with high specificity and sensitivity in both the original cohort and the validation cohort. In a later analysis, TCR association rates were found to vary across HLA loci, with the most associated TCRs seen for DRB1 alleles and the fewest for HLA-C alleles. Most CMV-associated TCR beta chains appeared to be HLA-restricted in a later analysis, and the HLA associations seemed to be driven largely by CMV exposure. Some IMGT-functional V segments, including TRBV6-2 and TRBV6-3, could not be distinguished by the 87-base-pair reads and were therefore excluded. In this cohort, only TCR beta chains were sequenced, and detectable features were limited by the absence of alpha or paired-chain data. About 17 rarely observed V segments, including chromosome 9 orphons, were excluded from the earlier analysis of about 610 of the donors because counts were too low. Correlated functional status among segregating V segments might reflect linkage disequilibrium, but an unknown experimental factor could not be ruled out. A later analysis associated approximately 17,000 TCR beta sequences with specific HLA alleles at a false discovery rate of 0.05. According to a later analysis, parvovirus B19, influenza, CMV and Epstein-Barr virus appeared linked to several top co-occurrence clusters. It was suggested by the authors that the approach could potentially be generalized to other disease states and immunological phenotypes. A further reported finding was that TCR beta sequences accurately predicted the HLA-A and HLA-B alleles for most subjects in the first cohort.

The method behind the library was the immunoSEQ multiplex PCR assay. The multiplex PCR relied on a mix of 60 forward primers for TCR Vbeta segments and 13 reverse primers for TCR Jbeta segments. The CDR3 region of rearranged TCR beta genes was amplified from genomic DNA with a multiplex PCR assay. Amplified TCR beta libraries were sequenced as 87-base-pair reads on the Illumina HiSeq System. On the authors' methods: In a later analysis, roughly 80 million unique TCR beta chains were counted across the 500 to 850 repertoires, and roughly 10 million of these chains were shared by at least two donors. Raw reads were error-corrected and collapsed into unique sequences with a nearest-neighbor algorithm that merged closely related sequences to remove PCR and sequencing errors. Alignment of CDR3 sequences to IMGT reference sequences was used to assign V, D and J gene segments. For a sequence to be retained, at least a six-nucleotide match to both a V gene segment and a J gene segment was required. A rearrangement was called productive if the CDR3 had no stop codons and remained in frame with V and J, and every other rearrangement was called non-productive. Following IMGT convention, CDR3 was defined as the stretch from the second conserved V-encoded cysteine up to the conserved J-encoded phenylalanine. In an earlier analysis of around 570 of the donors, sequences lacking an unambiguous match to a single V gene segment were excluded. In an earlier analysis of several hundred of the donors, V segments were called functional above 56.7% productive rearrangements and were called segregating when the between-donor standard deviation exceeded 5%. A statistical classification framework was built for diagnosing cytomegalovirus status from the catalog of TCR beta chain sequences. V and J gene assignment, in a later analysis, came from comparing TCR nucleotide sequences with IMGT/GENE-DB human TR gene sequences. A later analysis assigned CDR3 sequences and most-parsimonious VDJ recombination scenarios with the TCRdist pipeline. In a later analysis, each TCR beta chain was defined by its CDR3 amino acid sequence together with its V-gene family, and reads lacking a unique V-gene family were excluded. To address suspected cross-contamination and a sequencing artifact, a later analysis removed approximately 590 highly shared, low-generation-probability nucleotide sequences. In a later analysis, a clonal expansion index for each public chain was calculated from normalized within-repertoire ranks of inferred template counts. In a later analysis, generation probabilities were computed using a VDJ recombination model fitted to out-of-frame rearrangements, and the results were checked against IGoR. Hypergeometric tests were used in a later analysis to score TCR-TCR, TCR-HLA and TCR-CMV co-occurrence, with a repertoire-size bias correction applied to the TCR pairs. To estimate false discovery rates, a later analysis permuted the HLA or CMV assignments 20 times. In a later analysis, co-occurring TCRs were grouped with DBSCAN, and TCRdist sequence similarity was added when clustering was performed within HLA-allele-positive subsets. Repertoires with fewer than 30,000 or more than 120,000 public chains, plus five repertoires with anomalous nucleotide sharing, were excluded from co-occurrence clustering. What TCRdb holds here is the immuneACCESS table cut down to in-frame rearrangements. Part of the clones is not present; checked against another copy, under half of the missing clones reflect an unresolved V gene, and the others are unexplained. The V and J calls and clone size were taken over from that table, and D and trimming were inferred from the DNA. For this sample there are 150,000 to 250,000 clones; about 80% appear just once. The ten largest clones represent about 2.1% of the sample.

Germline trimming: 4 bases from V, 2 bases from J; junction bases outside gene matches: 10. The CDR3 spans 17 residues, from the cysteine through the phenylalanine. The kept DNA is CDR3 alone, 51 bases in frame from the first base. CDR1 is given as SGHDT and CDR2 as YYEEEE, both from the germline V gene. The sample holds a few counts of this clone. What antigen it recognizes has not been identified. No base quality values were provided; no much bigger clone lies one nucleotide off. The cohort comprised 666 healthy bone marrow donors. Cohort members were all nominally healthy when sampled, although unrecorded immune exposures were likely present. The donor tested CMV seronegative, placing the donor among the 350 to 400 seronegative members of the cohort. A peripheral blood sample was provided by each donor, and peripheral blood mononuclear cells were used for TCR beta sequencing. Genomic DNA extraction from the blood cell samples was performed with the Qiagen DNeasy Blood Extraction Kit.

This receptor was obtained from a man younger than 40 in good health and CMV-seronegative. Source material: PBMCs. The chain couples TRBV5-6 to TRBJ2-4, with 9 bases matching TRBD2. For the CDR3, the sequence is CASSRLGLAGSKNIQYF. The DNA is as follows: TGTGCCAGCAGCCGGTTGGGCCTAGCGGGGTCCAAAAACATTCAGTACTTC.